This T cell receptor (beta chain) is drawn from a study of T cells after yellow fever vaccination. Findings and limits, study-wide: Boosting was followed by the reappearance of most primary-vaccination clones (under 97% CD4, roughly 90% CD8). Only a minor proportion of clonotypes was detected across both CD4 and CD8 compartments.

With respect to this clonotype: Its specificity is unknown.

Conversion of TCR transcripts into cDNA relied on 5'RACE template switching, which added a universal primer site and UMIs. One entry per CDR3 protein, called by TCRdb with MiXCR from the 5' RACE reads. The sample holds some 340,000 distinct CDR3 sequences, around a tenth seen once. Germline lookup yields CDR1 SGDLS and CDR2 YYNGEE. V was trimmed by 0 bases and J by 5 bases, leaving 11 bases between them. CDR3 size: 14 residues. The clonotype originates from a man aged 18 to 29 who received the YFV17D yellow fever vaccine. The V call is TRBV9, the J call TRBJ2-5; the D gene could be TRBD1 or TRBD2 (7 bases each). The input for sequencing was CD4+ T cells sorted from PBMCs, taken 45 days after the yellow fever booster vaccination. In DNA, the CDR3 is TGTGCCAGCAGCGTAGATCAGGGGGGGGAGACCCAGTACTTC. As protein: CASSVDQGGETQYF.